Included here is one TCR beta chain sequence, with context. Its antigen is not known. If no ophthalmopathy progression occurred within 18 months, Graves' hyperthyroidism was stable. Those patients with uncontrolled infection, other autoimmune disease, pregnancy or lactation were excluded. The data derive from a study of T cells in Graves' hyperthyroidism and ophthalmopathy. The germline CDR1 and CDR2 sequences are KGHSH and LQKENI. V was shortened by 4 bases and J by 2 bases, with 12 bases between the two germline ends. The CDR3 has 14 amino acids. There were TCR beta CDR3 regions amplified from RNA transcripts. HTBI primers were the set used in a first-round RT-PCR of the TCR CDR3. TCRdb re-called the multiplex PCR reads with MiXCR, one entry per CDR3 protein. Of roughly 570,000 distinct CDR3 sequences detected, 15% to 18% appear once; the ten largest clones hold around 7.8%. Broader study findings: Using 13 V-J features, a model discriminated ophthalmopathy from stable hyperthyroidism.

This chain links TRBV18 with TRBJ2-7, with D maybe TRBD2 (6 bases). The sample comprised blood. This TCR was sampled from a woman aged 30 to 39 with Graves' hyperthyroidism. The CDR3 here is CASSLGLNTYEQYF. In DNA form, the CDR3 reads TGTGCCAGCTCACTAGGACTAAATACCTACGAGCAGTACTTC. Looking up the rest from reference TRBV18 and TRBJ2-7 gives the full variable domain: NAGVMQNPRHLVRRRGQEARLRCSPMKGHSHVYWYRQLPEEGLKFMVYLQKENIIDESGMPKERFSAEFPKEGPSILRIQQVVRGDSAAYFCASSLGLNTYEQYFGPGTRLTVT.